What follows are 28 T cell receptor beta chains derived from one specimen sequenced in a study of shared clonotypes between healthy human individuals. The data were produced by immunoSEQ multiplex PCR, yet TCRdb's version contains in-frame clones alone and is incomplete. Of hundreds of thousands of clones in the sample, roughly 70% are singletons; the top ten hold over 1.5%. The sequencing sample was made of memory CD4+ T cells sorted from blood. As to subset: CD45RA-negative fraction. The origin of the receptors is a woman in her twenties or thirties in good health.

The V and J genes are TRBV6-1 and TRBJ2-7; 9 bases are shared with TRBD1. V shed 6 bases and J 0 bases; nucleotides not matched to a gene: 3. CDR1 is MNHNS and CDR2 is SASEGT in the germline V gene. The CDR3 has 14 amino acids. The CDR3: CASRRTGDSYEQYF. The CDR3 nucleotides are TGTGCCAGCAGGAGGACAGGGGACTCCTACGAGCAGTACTTC.

On this clone itself: This sequence is one base from a far larger clone and is likely a read error. This chain joins TRBV11-2 and TRBJ2-7; no clear D gene. V was trimmed by 5 bases and J by 0 bases, leaving 2 bases between them. The CDR3 has 11 residues. CDR1 SGHAT and CDR2 FQNNGV come from the germline V gene. The CDR3 nucleotides are TGTGCCAGCAGCCACTCCTACGAGCAGTACTTC. Translating gives CASSHSYEQYF.

The rearrangement links TRBV5-4 to TRBJ2-7; maybe TRBD2 (6 bases). Germline lookup yields CDR1 SGHNT and CDR2 YYREEE (reference sequence). V was clipped by 4 bases and J by 3 bases, with 17 bases between them. This CDR3 region has 15 residues. In nucleotides, the CDR3 is TGTGCCAGCAGCCCCTCGGGCGGGAAAGGCTACGAGCAGTACTTC. This gives the protein CASSPSGGKGYEQYF.

The chain recombines TRBV2 with TRBJ1-5; 11 bases line up with TRBD1. CDR3 length: 14 residues. V shed 4 bases, J shed 6 bases, and the junction held 2 bases outside the gene matches. The germline V gene has CDR1 SNHLY and CDR2 FYNNEI. For the CDR3, the DNA is TGTGCCAGCAGTGGGACAGGGGGCCTTCAGCCCCAGCATTTT. This encodes CASSGTGGLQPQHF. Variable domain in full (rest from reference TRBV2 and TRBJ1-5): EPEVTQTPSHQVTQMGQEVILRCVPISNHLYFYWYRQILGQKVEFLVSFYNNEISEKSEIFDDQFSVERPDGSNFTLKIRSTKLEDSAMYFCASSGTGGLQPQHFGDGTRLSIL.

The chain carries TRBV20-1 and TRBJ2-5; D call uncertain. V lost 7 bases and J 5 bases, leaving 8 bases between the germline ends. There are 10 residues in the CDR3. The germline CDR1 and CDR2 sequences are DFQATT and SNEGSKA (reference sequence). CDR3 nucleotide sequence: TGCAGTGGGAGAATGGAGACCCAGTACTTC. It yields the protein CSGRMETQYF.

This chain joins TRBV28 and TRBJ1-1, with a possible D match to TRBD1 (6 bases). Germline V CDR1 and CDR2: MDHEN, SYDVKM. The CDR3 length is 14 residues. CDR3 sequence: CAARDKVTNTEAFF. The CDR3 nucleotides are TGTGCAGCCCGGGACAAAGTTACGAACACTGAAGCTTTCTTT.

The chain joins TRBV2 to TRBJ2-5; 7 bases line up with TRBD2. This CDR3 contains 14 residues. Losses at the gene ends were 7 bases for V and 5 bases for J; bases not matched to a gene: 10. Germline lookup yields CDR1 SNHLY and CDR2 FYNNEI. Here the CDR3 reads CASTPGLYSETQYF. The CDR3 DNA sequence: TGTGCCAGCACTCCGGGACTATACTCGGAGACCCAGTACTTC.

CDR3 nucleotides: TGTGCCAGTAGTAGTACCGGGACAGGTTACGAGCAGTACTTC. Encoded protein: CASSSTGTGYEQYF. The chain combines TRBV19 with TRBJ2-7; 8 bases are a match to TRBD1. This CDR3 region has 14 residues. The V and J ends lost 4 bases and 4 bases, in that order; junction bases with no gene match: 6. Germline CDR1 and CDR2: LNHDA and SQIVND (reference sequence).

The rearrangement joins TRBV4-1 to TRBJ2-4; 9 bases line up with TRBD2. Per germline, CDR1 MGHRA and CDR2 YSYEKL. Trimming removed 1 base from V and 6 bases from J; junction bases left unmatched: 4. The CDR3 covers 15 residues. The CDR3 DNA reads as TGCGCCAGCAGCCAAGCGGGAGCGGGAGGAAACATTCAGTACTTC. It specifies CASSQAGAGGNIQYF.

The chain combines TRBV29-1 with TRBJ2-1; D is undetermined. Trimming removed 7 bases at V and 6 bases at J, with 10 bases between. CDR3 size: 11 residues. Per germline, CDR1 SQVTM and CDR2 ANQGSEA. CDR3 sequence (DNA): TGCAGCGCTGAGAAGGGCAATGAGCAGTTCTTC. Amino acids: CSAEKGNEQFF.

This clone was found many times. The rearrangement uses TRBV25-1 and TRBJ2-1; 9 bases fit TRBD2. V lost 2 bases and J lost 0; bases outside the gene matches: 2. Germline lookup yields CDR1 MGHDK and CDR2 SYGVNS. This CDR3 comprises 16 residues. This CDR3 reads CASSESGGNSYNEQFF. CDR3 nucleotides: TGTGCCAGCAGTGAAAGCGGGGGGAACTCCTACAATGAGCAGTTCTTC.

In this sample, this clone turned up a few times. J is TRBJ1-5 and V is TRBV6-1; 7 nucleotides agree with TRBD1. The germline V gene has CDR1 MNHNS and CDR2 SASEGT. The CDR3 is 15 amino acids. V shed 6 bases, J shed 0 bases, and the junction held 5 bases outside the gene matches. DNA of the CDR3: TGTGCCAGCAGAGACGGGACAGTTAGCAATCAGCCCCAGCATTTT. It specifies CASRDGTVSNQPQHF.

This clone was counted a single time. V is TRBV7-2 and J is TRBJ2-7; TRBD1 aligns across 11 bases. Unmatched junction bases numbered 10, after V lost 5 bases and J lost 4 bases. The CDR3 is made up of 16 amino acids. Germline V lookup: CDR1 SGHTA, CDR2 FQGNSA. CDR3 bases: TGTGCCAGCAGCCCCCGAACCGGGACAGGGGGATACGAGCAGTACTTC. Translation gives CASSPRTGTGGYEQYF. The whole variable domain, filled in from reference TRBV7-2 and TRBJ2-7, reads GAGVSQSPSNKVTEKGKDVELRCDPISGHTALYWYRQSLGQGLEFLIYFQGNSAPDKSGLPSDRFSAERTGGSVSTLTIQRTQQEDSAVYLCASSPRTGTGGYEQYFGPGTRLTVT.

This chain links TRBV25-1 with TRBJ2-3; D perhaps matches TRBD2 (6 bases). Germline V gene data show CDR1 as MGHDK and CDR2 as SYGVNS. The CDR3 sequence is 15 residues long. Trimming stripped 5 bases from V and 0 bases from J, with 12 bases between. This CDR3 is CASSSQTSSTDTQYF. CDR3 bases: TGTGCCAGCAGTTCTCAGACTAGTAGCACAGATACGCAGTATTTT.

A single count supports this clone. The chain links TRBV7-2 to TRBJ2-7; the D gene is possibly TRBD2 (5 bases). Trimming stripped 10 bases from V and 0 bases from J, with 16 bases between. The CDR3 sequence is 14 residues long. CDR1 SGHTA and CDR2 FQGNSA come from the germline V gene. Written as DNA, the CDR3 is TGTGCCACCCGAGGGTCCCTCGACTCCTACGAGCAGTACTTC. Translating it yields CATRGSLDSYEQYF.

The V call is TRBV18, the J call TRBJ1-4, with D maybe TRBD1 (5 bases). Germline V gives CDR1 KGHSH, CDR2 LQKENI. Trimming removed 3 bases at V and 3 bases at J, with 14 bases between. This CDR3 has 16 residues. The CDR3 reads CASSPQGGQANEKLFF. CDR3 in DNA: TGTGCCAGCTCACCCCAGGGCGGGCAAGCTAATGAAAAACTGTTTTTT.

As regards this clone: At one end the junction does not follow the germline gene, possibly because of a read error. V gene TRBV2 combines with J gene TRBJ2-5, with 13 bases lining up with TRBD2. CDR3 length equals 15 residues. Germline V gene lookup returns CDR1 SNHLY and CDR2 FYNNEI. The CDR3 reads CASREGLAGVETQYF. The DNA for the CDR3 is TGTGCCAGCAGGGAAGGACTAGCGGGAGTCGAGACCCAGTACTTC.

The rearrangement uses TRBV6-6 and TRBJ1-2, with 8 bases matching TRBD1. Trimming at V came to 3 bases and at J to 7 bases, leaving 7 bases not matched to a gene. The CDR3 runs to 14 residues. Germline CDR1 reads MNHNY; CDR2 reads SVGAGI (reference sequence). Written as DNA, the CDR3 is TGTGCCAGCAGTTATGGGCAGGGGGCAAGTGGCTACACCTTC. Protein sequence: CASSYGQGASGYTF.

The chain uses TRBV27 and TRBJ2-3; D unresolved. Germline V CDR1 and CDR2: MNHEY, SMNVEV (reference sequence). Deletions cut 8 bases from V and 4 bases from J, with 4 bases between. The CDR3 loop spans 10 amino acids. As DNA, the CDR3 is TGTGCCAGCGGGCCAGATACGCAGTATTTT. Translation gives CASGPDTQYF.

The J gene is TRBJ1-2, the V gene TRBV27, with TRBD1 as a possible D gene (5 bases). The CDR3 extends over 16 amino acids. Trimming took 5 bases from V and 6 from J, leaving 22 bases between them. Germline CDR1 and CDR2: MNHEY and SMNVEV (reference sequence). The chain's CDR3 is CASSPRHTPGTDGYTF. Here the CDR3 DNA reads TGTGCCAGCAGTCCGAGACATACCCCGGGGACTGATGGCTACACCTTC.

The rearrangement uses TRBV5-1 and TRBJ2-3; the D gene is possibly TRBD1 (6 bases). CDR3 size: 14 residues. Germline V gene sequence: CDR1 SGHRS, CDR2 YFSETQ. The germline V and J ends were trimmed by 1 base and 4 bases, with 10 bases remaining between them. CDR3 amino acids: CASSLLQGSDTQYF. As DNA, the CDR3 is TGCGCCAGCAGCTTGTTACAGGGATCAGATACGCAGTATTTT. The whole variable domain, filled in from reference TRBV5-1 and TRBJ2-3, reads KAGVTQTPRYLIKTRGQQVTLSCSPISGHRSVSWYQQTPGQGLQFLFEYFSETQRNKGNFPGRFSGRQFSNSRSEMNVSTLELGDSALYLCASSLLQGSDTQYFGPGTRLTVL.

The chain joins TRBV18 to TRBJ1-4; 8 bases fit TRBD1. The CDR3 has 14 residues. Trimming cost V 1 base and J 5 bases; bases outside gene matches: 0. Germline V gene sequence: CDR1 KGHSH, CDR2 LQKENI. In nucleotides, the CDR3 is TGTGCCAGCTCACCACGGGACAGGAATGAAAAACTGTTTTTT. This sequence encodes CASSPRDRNEKLFF.

The V call is TRBV10-2, the J call TRBJ1-1, with D perhaps matching TRBD1 (5 bases). The CDR3 has 13 residues. Between the trimmed V and J ends, which lost 4 bases and 7 bases, there was a span of 13 bases. Germline CDR1 and CDR2: WSHSY and SAAADI. CDR3 nucleotides: TGCGCCAGCAGTGGGGCGCGGGGGGGTGAAGCTTTCTTT. Protein sequence: CASSGARGGEAFF.

The rearrangement joins TRBV5-1 to TRBJ1-1; no clear D. V gave up 4 bases and J gave up 1 base, with 8 bases separating them. Germline loops: CDR1 SGHRS, CDR2 YFSETQ. The CDR3 totals 13 residues. The CDR3 spells CASSTTGNTEAFF. The CDR3 region has the DNA TGCGCCAGCAGCACGACCGGGAACACTGAAGCTTTCTTT.

The chain is built from TRBV5-1 and TRBJ2-2; 8 nucleotides agree with TRBD2. CDR1 is SGHRS, CDR2 YFSETQ, per germline. V shed 0 bases and J 6 bases; nucleotides not matched to a gene: 7. This CDR3 spans 16 amino acids. CDR3 sequence (DNA): TGCGCCAGCAGCTTGGTTTATAGCGGGACGGCCGGGGAGCTGTTTTTT. Its protein is CASSLVYSGTAGELFF.

This clone was picked up a small number of times. This chain connects TRBV6-6 to TRBJ2-3; TRBD2 agrees at 8 bases. V trimming: 6 bases; J trimming: 0 bases; junction bases outside the gene matches: 5. The CDR3 totals 15 residues. Germline V gives CDR1 MNHNY, CDR2 SVGAGI (reference sequence). The CDR3 protein is CASRLAGPSTDTQYF. CDR3 in DNA: TGTGCCAGCAGATTAGCGGGGCCTAGCACAGATACGCAGTATTTT.

The chain has TRBV28 and TRBJ1-2; the D is unclear. The CDR3 is 14 amino acids. V gave up 4 bases and J gave up 4 bases, with 13 bases separating them. The V gene's germline CDR1 is MDHEN and CDR2 SYDVKM. The CDR3 bases are TGTGCCAGCAGTTCCTCGGTGGGCCTCTATGGCTACACCTTC. As protein: CASSSSVGLYGYTF.

The table lists this clone with a count of one. The J gene is TRBJ1-1, the V gene TRBV20-1; D not certain. This CDR3 contains 11 residues. From germline, CDR1 is DFQATT and CDR2 SNEGSKA (reference sequence). Between the trimmed V and J ends, which lost 6 bases and 10 bases, there was a span of 15 bases. In nucleotides, the CDR3 is TGCAGTGCCGCGGCCTCCTCAGGAGCTTTCTTT. Protein sequence: CSAAASSGAFF.